A single sample gave rise to the 32 T cell receptor beta chains below, sequenced in a study of cytomegalovirus exposure and HLA in healthy donors. 13 Jbeta primers and 60 Vbeta primers were used for the PCR. The protocol was immunoSEQ multiplex PCR, while the TCRdb copy is restricted to in-frame clones and leaves out a portion. The sample lists under 150,000 clones; about 71% were seen once. Sequenced input: PBMCs. The receptor source for this set is a woman aged 60-75 years in good health and CMV-seropositive.

This chain uses TRBV5-6 with TRBJ1-4; weak D call: TRBD1 (6 bases). The CDR3 sequence is 14 residues long. V dropped 1 base and J dropped 5 bases, with 9 bases sitting between them. CDR1 SGHDT and CDR2 YYEEEE come from the germline V gene. The DNA of the CDR3 is TGTGCCAGCAGCTTGTGGCAGGGGAATGAAAAACTGTTTTTT. Protein: CASSLWQGNEKLFF.

This clone has more than one count but fewer than ten. This sequence joins TRBV10-1 and TRBJ2-3; D not resolved. The CDR3 has 12 residues. From germline, CDR1 is WNHNN and CDR2 SYGVQD (reference sequence). V dropped 2 bases and J dropped 5 bases, with 5 bases sitting between them. This CDR3 reads CASSETVDTQYF. CDR3 nucleotide sequence: TGCGCCAGCAGTGAGACGGTAGATACGCAGTATTTT.

J is TRBJ1-1 and V is TRBV5-3; D gene unclear. TRBV5-3 is treated as an ORF (open reading frame) with a function not yet certain. This CDR3 comprises 17 residues. V shed 1 base and J shed 1 base, with 17 bases lying between them. This CDR3 reads CARSLRTQPGRNTEAFF. CDR3 sequence (DNA): TGTGCCAGAAGCTTGAGGACCCAACCGGGGAGGAACACTGAAGCTTTCTTT.

The chain combines TRBV5-1 with TRBJ1-3; D is undetermined. The germline gives CDR1 SGHRS, CDR2 YFSETQ. With 4 bases removed from V and 0 bases from J, the gap between germline ends came to 14 bases. The CDR3 is made up of 16 amino acids. The DNA for the CDR3 is TGCGCCAGCAGCCCGGTGGGCAGCAGCTCTGGAAACACCATATATTTT. It yields the protein CASSPVGSSSGNTIYF.

The rearrangement links TRBV9 to TRBJ1-5; D unresolved. The V end lost 0 bases, the J end lost 1 base, and 8 bases lay between the germline ends. Germline V gene lookup returns CDR1 SGDLS and CDR2 YYNGEE. The CDR3 is 15 residues long. The DNA for the CDR3 is TGTGCCAGCAGCGTAGACGGAGGGAGCAATCAGCCCCAGCATTTT. Amino acid sequence: CASSVDGGSNQPQHF.

V and J are TRBV5-1 and TRBJ2-5; 8 bases line up with TRBD2. Trimming cost V 2 bases and J 5 bases; bases outside gene matches: 8. The CDR3 runs to 15 residues. Germline values: CDR1 SGHRS, CDR2 YFSETQ. CDR3 residues: CASSFGGGFGETQYF. CDR3 DNA: TGCGCCAGCAGCTTCGGCGGGGGGTTCGGGGAGACCCAGTACTTC.

The chain carries TRBV6-5 and TRBJ1-5, with a possible D match to TRBD1 (5 bases). Trimming stripped 6 bases from V and 0 bases from J, with 12 bases between. Germline CDR1 and CDR2: MNHEY and SVGAGI. This CDR3 region has 15 residues. CDR3 sequence reads: CASRETVHSNQPQHF. The CDR3 bases are TGTGCCAGCAGGGAGACAGTCCATAGCAATCAGCCCCAGCATTTT.

As to this clone: This same CDR3 is encoded by further DNA sequences in the sample. This chain uses TRBV7-6 with TRBJ2-7, with 7 bases fitting TRBD1. V was pared by 1 base and J by 0 bases, with 3 bases of the junction left unmatched. CDR1 SGHVS and CDR2 FNYEAQ come from the germline V gene. CDR3 size: 15 residues. The CDR3 region is CASSLGQGFSYEQYF. CDR3 sequence (DNA): TGTGCCAGCAGCTTAGGACAGGGCTTCTCCTACGAGCAGTACTTC.

This chain links TRBV28 with TRBJ1-5, with a tentative D call TRBD1 (5 bases). CDR3 length: 15 amino acids. Germline V CDR1 and CDR2: MDHEN, SYDVKM. Trimming pared 5 bases from V and 2 bases from J, leaving 13 bases between. CDR3 sequence (DNA): TGTGCCAGCAGTATTCAGGGTGTGGGCAATCAGCCCCAGCATTTT. The encoded protein is CASSIQGVGNQPQHF.

This clone was seen only once. The rearrangement joins TRBV5-1 to TRBJ1-2, with TRBD1 matching over 7 bases. The CDR3 contains 14 residues. From germline, CDR1 is SGHRS and CDR2 YFSETQ. The ends lost 2 bases at V and 3 bases at J; junction bases unmatched: 4. CDR3 in amino acids: CASSLGQVDYGYTF. Here the CDR3 DNA reads TGCGCCAGCAGCTTAGGACAGGTGGACTATGGCTACACCTTC.

The chain couples TRBV7-9 to TRBJ2-7; possible D gene TRBD1, 6 bases. V was trimmed by 4 bases and J by 6 bases, leaving 13 bases between them. The CDR3 sequence is 13 residues long. Germline V gives CDR1 SEHNR, CDR2 FQNEAQ (reference sequence). CDR3 in DNA: TGTGCCAGCAGCTGGACAGTTGAGGGCGAGCAGTACTTC. Encoded protein: CASSWTVEGEQYF.

There are a few counts of this clone. The CDR3 is CASSLGTDQETQYF. The CDR3 coding sequence is TGCGCCAGCAGCTTGGGGACAGATCAAGAGACCCAGTACTTC. This rearrangement joins TRBV5-1 to TRBJ2-5, with TRBD1 as a possible D gene (6 bases). Deletions cut 0 bases from V and 2 bases from J, with 8 bases between. The CDR3 is 14 amino acids. CDR1 and CDR2 (germline): SGHRS, YFSETQ.

V and J are TRBV5-1 and TRBJ2-5; TRBD2 might be the D (5 bases). Gene TRBJ2-7 matches the end of the DNA better, so the J call may be wrong. From germline, CDR1 is SGHRS and CDR2 YFSETQ. The CDR3 covers 11 residues. CDR3 coding DNA: TGCGCCAGCAGCCCGGGGTACGAGCAGTACTTC. The encoded protein is CASSPGYEQYF.

The chain carries TRBV9 and TRBJ1-5; D is uncertain. Per the germline V gene, CDR1 is SGDLS and CDR2 is YYNGEE. V lost 1 base to trimming and J lost 9 bases, with 17 bases between them. This CDR3 contains 15 residues. The CDR3 sequence is CASSVHQDWTLPQHF. DNA of the CDR3: TGTGCCAGCAGCGTACATCAGGACTGGACCCTGCCCCAGCATTTT.

This clone was counted a few times. This rearrangement joins TRBV28 to TRBJ2-7; the D is unclear. This CDR3 has 12 residues. V lost 2 bases to trimming and J lost 4 bases, with 6 bases between them. CDR1 is MDHEN and CDR2 is SYDVKM in the germline V gene. The CDR3 DNA follows: TGTGCCAGCAGTTTACGGGTTTACGAGCAGTACTTC. Encoded protein: CASSLRVYEQYF.

The V and J genes are TRBV19 and TRBJ2-2; weak D call: TRBD2 (6 bases). CDR3 length equals 14 residues. Germline CDR1 is LNHDA and CDR2 is SQIVND (reference sequence). V shed 6 bases and J shed 3 bases, with 11 bases lying between them. Written as DNA, the CDR3 is TGTGCCAGTAGGCTAGGAGGGGACACCGGGGAGCTGTTTTTT. Protein: CASRLGGDTGELFF.

The chain couples TRBV18 to TRBJ1-6, with D unresolved. The CDR3 is 14 amino acids. V shed 6 bases and J shed 5 bases, with 11 bases lying between them. Germline CDR1 is KGHSH and CDR2 is LQKENI. The CDR3 region has the DNA TGTGCCAGCTCGGGCGGGTCCAATAATTCACCCCTCCACTTT. Protein product: CASSGGSNNSPLHF.

The V and J genes are TRBV6-5 and TRBJ2-1; no firm D call. Germline CDR1 is MNHEY and CDR2 is SVGAGI. With 6 bases removed from V and 10 bases from J, the gap between germline ends came to 13 bases. The CDR3 consists of 12 residues. The CDR3 reads CASRATGSEQFF. DNA of the CDR3: TGTGCCAGCAGGGCTACCGGTAGCGAGCAGTTCTTC.

This clone was seen more than once but under ten times. This rearrangement joins TRBV15 to TRBJ1-1, with 11 nucleotides matching TRBD1. Looked up from germline, CDR1 is LNHNV and CDR2 is YYDKDF (reference sequence). V lost 1 base, J lost 5 bases, and 6 bases stayed unmatched. The CDR3 runs to 16 residues. CDR3 residues: CATSRARGQGETEAFF. Written as DNA, the CDR3 is TGTGCCACCAGCAGAGCTCGGGGACAGGGGGAAACTGAAGCTTTCTTT.

The chain is built from TRBV5-6 and TRBJ1-2; D gene uncertain. Between the trimmed V and J ends, which lost 0 bases and 0 bases, there was a span of 9 bases. CDR3 length: 15 residues. Germline CDR1 is SGHDT and CDR2 is YYEEEE. This CDR3 reads CASSLARITNYGYTF. CDR3 DNA sequence: TGTGCCAGCAGCTTGGCCAGGATAACTAACTATGGCTACACCTTC.

The rearrangement links TRBV5-1 to TRBJ1-2, with D perhaps matching TRBD1 (5 bases). The germline V gene has CDR1 SGHRS and CDR2 YFSETQ. CDR3 length: 15 amino acids. The V end lost 2 bases, the J end lost 3 bases, and 14 bases lay between the germline ends. CDR3 in amino acids: CASSFSGQIDYGYTF. CDR3 DNA sequence: TGCGCCAGCAGCTTTTCCGGACAAATCGACTATGGCTACACCTTC.

The V gene is TRBV6-5, the J gene TRBJ1-1; D might be TRBD1 (6 bases). Trimming shortened V by 8 bases and J by 3 bases, and 19 bases separated the two germline ends. Germline V CDR1 and CDR2: MNHEY, SVGAGI. The CDR3 has 15 amino acids. CDR3 protein: CASGTVRGGDTEAFF. The CDR3, as DNA: TGTGCCAGCGGAACGGTTAGGGGGGGAGACACTGAAGCTTTCTTT.

This clone was picked up a small number of times. V usage is TRBV6-5 and J usage is TRBJ1-2; TRBD1 aligns across 8 bases. CDR1 is MNHEY, CDR2 SVGAGI, per germline. J gave up 5 bases and V 6 bases, and 8 bases lay outside the gene matches. The CDR3 is 14 amino acids. CDR3 sequence reads: CASRPGGAVYGYTF. In DNA form, the CDR3 reads TGTGCCAGCAGGCCAGGGGGCGCCGTTTATGGCTACACCTTC.

V usage is TRBV11-2 and J usage is TRBJ1-1; 12 nucleotides align to TRBD1. This CDR3 has 14 residues. Germline-derived CDR1 and CDR2 are SGHAT and FQNNGV. With V trimmed by 3 bases and J by 7 bases, 3 bases remained unmatched. The CDR3 spells CASSLGTGGFEAFF. DNA for the CDR3: TGTGCCAGCAGCTTGGGGACAGGGGGCTTTGAAGCTTTCTTT.

This rearrangement joins TRBV11-1 to TRBJ2-7, with D uncertain. This CDR3 contains 17 residues. The germline V gene encodes CDR1 SGHAT and CDR2 FQDESV (reference sequence). The V gene lost 7 bases and the J gene lost 0 bases, with 22 bases spanning the gap. CDR3 amino acids: CASTLSGPNPYSYEQYF. The CDR3 DNA reads as TGTGCCAGCACCCTGAGTGGGCCAAACCCCTACTCCTACGAGCAGTACTTC.

This clone has only a few counts. The CDR3 DNA reads as TGCGCCAGCAGCTTGGCACAGGGGGCCGGCACCGGGGAGCTGTTTTTT. Its translation: CASSLAQGAGTGELFF. This sequence joins TRBV5-1 and TRBJ2-2; 9 bases agree with TRBD1. With 0 bases clipped from V and 4 bases from J, the junction kept 4 bases outside the gene matches. The CDR3 has 16 residues. Germline assignment: CDR1 SGHRS and CDR2 YFSETQ.

The chain couples TRBV7-9 to TRBJ2-1, with 8 bases fitting TRBD2. The germline V gene has CDR1 SEHNR and CDR2 FQNEAQ (reference sequence). This CDR3 comprises 15 residues. Germline trimming cut 5 bases from V and 4 bases from J; bases unmatched to any gene: 7. The CDR3 is CASSTGTSGYNEQFF. DNA for the CDR3: TGTGCCAGCAGCACCGGCACTAGCGGTTACAATGAGCAGTTCTTC.

This clone has more than one count but fewer than ten. This chain uses TRBV5-1 with TRBJ2-5, with D tentatively TRBD1 (6 bases). This CDR3 is 14 amino acids long. Germline V gene data show CDR1 as SGHRS and CDR2 as YFSETQ. Trimming took 5 bases from V and 1 from J, leaving 12 bases between them. The CDR3 nucleotides are TGCGCCAGCAGTTGGACAGCGCTCCAAGAGACCCAGTACTTC. Its protein is CASSWTALQETQYF.

The V call is TRBV27, the J call TRBJ1-3; no reliable D call. The CDR3 is made up of 16 amino acids. Per the germline V gene, CDR1 is MNHEY and CDR2 is SMNVEV (reference sequence). Deletions cut 0 bases from V and 0 bases from J, with 9 bases between. CDR3 DNA sequence: TGTGCCAGCAGTTTATCGGCCGGGAGCTCTGGAAACACCATATATTTT. This gives the protein CASSLSAGSSGNTIYF.

The rearrangement joins TRBV7-9 to TRBJ1-1, with D maybe TRBD1 (6 bases). Germline-derived CDR1 and CDR2 are SEHNR and FQNEAQ (reference sequence). Trimming pared 7 bases from V and 3 bases from J, leaving 12 bases between. This CDR3 contains 13 residues. The CDR3 loop reads CASTQNRDTEAFF. The CDR3 DNA reads TGTGCCAGCACACAAAACAGGGACACTGAAGCTTTCTTT.

This clone was counted between two and nine times. V usage is TRBV5-1 and J usage is TRBJ1-1; the D gene is possibly TRBD1 (5 bases). This CDR3 region has 14 residues. V lost 4 bases, J lost 0 bases, and 10 bases lay in between. Germline V gene data show CDR1 as SGHRS and CDR2 as YFSETQ. CDR3 sequence reads: CASSPGLLNTEAFF. For the CDR3, the DNA is TGCGCCAGCAGCCCGGGACTCCTGAACACTGAAGCTTTCTTT.

The chain uses TRBV9 and TRBJ1-2; 7 nucleotides agree with TRBD1. CDR1 is SGDLS, CDR2 YYNGEE, per germline. The CDR3 loop spans 15 amino acids. Germline trimming cut 0 bases from V and 9 bases from J; bases unmatched to any gene: 11. The chain's CDR3 is CASSVAHEGAYSYTF. The CDR3 nucleotides read TGTGCCAGCAGCGTAGCTCACGAGGGGGCTTATAGCTACACCTTC.